One sample yielded the 32 T cell receptor beta chains listed below, sequenced in a study of cytomegalovirus exposure and HLA in healthy donors. It was with 60 Vbeta and 13 Jbeta primers that the PCR ran. Generated by immunoSEQ multiplex PCR, the TCRdb table keeps only in-frame clones and is missing some. This sample has some 120,000 clones, with 77% found just once. The sample comprised PBMCs. Every receptor here comes from a human donor in good health.

This clone showed up just once. This chain links TRBV28 with TRBJ1-3; possibly TRBD1 for D (5 bases). The CDR3 runs to 16 residues. CDR1 is MDHEN, CDR2 SYDVKM, per germline. V lost 4 bases, J lost 3 bases, and 16 bases lay in between. CDR3: CASSSISGGNGNTIYF. CDR3 DNA: TGTGCCAGCAGTTCTATAAGCGGGGGGAATGGAAACACCATATATTTT.

The chain is built from TRBV7-2 and TRBJ1-1; unclear D gene. CDR3 length: 13 amino acids. Trimming removed 5 bases at V and 1 base at J, with 8 bases between. Per the germline V gene, CDR1 is SGHTA and CDR2 is FQGNSA. CDR3 nucleotide sequence: TGTGCCAGCAGCCCTGTCCCGAACACTGAAGCTTTCTTT. This encodes CASSPVPNTEAFF.

This clone qualifies as medium-sized. The chain has TRBV7-8 and TRBJ2-5, with 7 bases matching TRBD2. Germline V gives CDR1 SGHVS, CDR2 FQNEAQ. The CDR3 extends over 14 amino acids. Trimming at V came to 8 bases and at J to 2 bases, leaving 8 bases not matched to a gene. This chain's CDR3 is CASCVGTTQETQYF. DNA of the CDR3: TGTGCCAGCTGTGTCGGGACTACTCAAGAGACCCAGTACTTC. The full variable domain, with the rest looked up from reference TRBV7-8 and TRBJ2-5, is GAGVSQSPRYKVAKRGQDVALRCDPISGHVSLFWYQQALGQGPEFLTYFQNEAQLDKSGLPSDRFFAERPEGSVSTLKIQRTQQEDSAVYLCASCVGTTQETQYFGPGTRLLVL.

The chain links TRBV9 to TRBJ2-3; 8 bases are shared with TRBD2. Germline CDR1 is SGDLS and CDR2 is YYNGEE. The CDR3 extends over 18 amino acids. After removal of 4 bases from V and 2 bases from J, the junction contained 15 bases not matched to a gene. The CDR3 DNA follows: TGTGCCAGCAGCCCCCGCGGGACGGGAGGGTATCCCACAGATACGCAGTATTTT. It yields the protein CASSPRGTGGYPTDTQYF.

Only one count was recorded for this clone. The V and J genes are TRBV29-1 and TRBJ1-2; TRBD1 matches at 7 bases. The germline CDR1 and CDR2 sequences are SQVTM and ANQGSEA. This CDR3 has 11 amino acids. After removal of 5 bases from V and 4 bases from J, the junction contained 1 base not matched to a gene. Here the CDR3 DNA reads TGCAGCGTTTACAGGGGCTATGGCTACACCTTC. Its protein product is CSVYRGYGYTF.

The rearrangement links TRBV5-1 to TRBJ2-7, with D maybe TRBD2 (5 bases). V shed 3 bases and J shed 3 bases, with 10 bases lying between them. The germline gives CDR1 SGHRS, CDR2 YFSETQ. The CDR3 runs 13 residues. Here the CDR3 reads CASSSGLIYEQYF. CDR3 DNA sequence: TGCGCCAGCAGCTCCGGACTGATCTACGAGCAGTACTTC.

J is TRBJ2-7 and V is TRBV4-2; 7 bases match TRBD2. This CDR3 region has 15 residues. Trimming removed 1 base from V and 4 bases from J; junction bases left unmatched: 7. Germline CDR1 reads LGHNA; CDR2 reads YNFKEQ. This CDR3 is CASSQGAGDRYEQYF. The DNA of the CDR3 is TGTGCCAGCAGCCAAGGGGCGGGAGATCGGTACGAGCAGTACTTC.

The rearrangement joins TRBV6-6 to TRBJ1-5, with 7 bases identical to TRBD1. This CDR3 comprises 16 residues. V dropped 7 bases and J dropped 4; count of bases not matched to a gene: 13. CDR1 is MNHNY and CDR2 is SVGAGI in the germline V gene (reference sequence). The CDR3 is CASTNYGGQKNQPQHF. The CDR3 region has the DNA TGTGCCAGCACCAACTATGGGGGACAGAAAAATCAGCCCCAGCATTTT.

This chain uses TRBV29-1 with TRBJ2-2; 7 bases align to TRBD1. The CDR3 spans 13 residues. Germline-derived CDR1 and CDR2 are SQVTM and ANQGSEA. V lost 3 bases, J lost 6 bases, and 4 bases stayed unmatched. The CDR3 DNA follows: TGCAGCGTTGACGATACAGGGGCCGGGGAGCTGTTTTTT. Translation gives CSVDDTGAGELFF.

A few counts support this clone. This sequence joins TRBV6-1 and TRBJ2-1; tentatively, D is TRBD2 (6 bases). The germline CDR1 and CDR2 sequences are MNHNS and SASEGT. The CDR3 covers 14 residues. The V end lost 6 bases, the J end lost 3 bases, and 12 bases lay between the germline ends. CDR3 amino acids: CASRQLALYNEQFF. DNA of the CDR3: TGTGCCAGCAGGCAGCTAGCGCTCTACAATGAGCAGTTCTTC.

The chain combines TRBV6-5 with TRBJ2-4; D possibly corresponds to TRBD1 (6 bases). This CDR3 is built from 15 residues. Germline V gene sequence: CDR1 MNHEY, CDR2 SVGAGI. Trimming took 6 bases from V and 8 from J, leaving 20 bases between them. The CDR3 sequence: CASRNGGAASDIQYF. CDR3 nucleotides: TGTGCCAGCAGGAATGGGGGCGCTGCGTCGGACATTCAGTACTTC.

This clone showed up just once. The V gene is TRBV19, the J gene TRBJ2-1; 10 nucleotides agree with TRBD2. V dropped 0 bases and J dropped 8; count of bases not matched to a gene: 7. There are 16 residues in the CDR3. Germline V lookup: CDR1 LNHDA, CDR2 SQIVND (reference sequence). The CDR3 spells CASSIDASGSRYEQFF. The CDR3 DNA reads as TGTGCCAGTAGTATAGACGCTAGCGGGAGTCGGTATGAGCAGTTCTTC.

The rearrangement links TRBV28 to TRBJ2-7, with 9 positions matching TRBD2. This CDR3 has 14 residues. Germline CDR1 MDHEN, CDR2 SYDVKM. The V segment lost 11 bases and the J segment 5 bases; nucleotides outside the gene matches: 13. CDR3 sequence reads: CAARGGGRGHEQYF. The CDR3 DNA reads TGTGCCGCCCGGGGGGGCGGGAGGGGCCACGAGCAGTACTTC.

The chain joins TRBV2 to TRBJ2-5; the D is unclear. V lost 7 bases and J lost 5, with 5 bases in between. CDR3 length: 10 residues. Germline CDR1 reads SNHLY; CDR2 reads FYNNEI. CDR3 amino acids: CASMRETQYF. The CDR3 nucleotides read TGTGCCAGCATGAGGGAGACCCAGTACTTC.

This rearrangement joins TRBV28 to TRBJ1-5; D possibly corresponds to TRBD1 (6 bases). Germline V lookup: CDR1 MDHEN, CDR2 SYDVKM. This CDR3 is built from 16 residues. The germline V and J ends were trimmed by 6 bases and 4 bases, with 19 bases remaining between them. In DNA form, the CDR3 reads TGTGCCAGCAGCTTTAAAGGGACAAGCAAGAATCAGCCCCAGCATTTT. Translation: CASSFKGTSKNQPQHF.

This clone occurred a few times. The J gene is TRBJ1-1, the V gene TRBV10-3, with 10 bases aligning to TRBD1. Germline assignment: CDR1 ENHRY and CDR2 SYGVKD. V lost 4 bases to trimming and J lost 5 bases; unmatched junction nucleotides: 4. This CDR3 has 14 residues. The CDR3 loop is CAISATGGRTEAFF. The CDR3 region has the DNA TGTGCCATCAGTGCGACAGGGGGCAGGACTGAAGCTTTCTTT.

Points on this clone: The same CDR3 arises from other DNA sequences in this sample as well. The rearrangement joins TRBV27 to TRBJ1-1; 7 bases map to TRBD1. Germline CDR1 is MNHEY and CDR2 is SMNVEV (reference sequence). The junction had 5 bases not matched to a gene; V was cut back by 2 bases and J by 5 bases. CDR3 length: 14 amino acids. The CDR3 reads CASSLRGRRTEAFF. CDR3 nucleotide sequence: TGTGCCAGCAGTTTAAGGGGGCGACGGACTGAAGCTTTCTTT.

The chain uses TRBV6-1 and TRBJ2-1, with 16 bases identical to TRBD2. The CDR3 runs to 22 residues. The V segment lost 0 bases and the J segment 4 bases; nucleotides outside the gene matches: 15. Germline V lookup: CDR1 MNHNS, CDR2 SASEGT. The CDR3 bases are TGTGCCAGCAGTGAAGCGGGGGGCCGCTGGGGACTAGCGGGAGGGGTATACAATGAGCAGTTCTTC. This gives the protein CASSEAGGRWGLAGGVYNEQFF.

V is TRBV28 and J is TRBJ1-2; D is undetermined. Germline V gives CDR1 MDHEN, CDR2 SYDVKM. This CDR3 region has 12 residues. V was shortened by 5 bases and J by 8 bases, with 12 bases between the two germline ends. The CDR3 is CASSPPQRGYTF. The CDR3 coding sequence is TGTGCCAGCAGTCCACCCCAGAGGGGCTACACCTTC.

DNA of the CDR3: TGTGCCAGCAGTGAAGAGGGACTAGCGGGAATAGAGACCCAGTACTTC. It encodes CASSEEGLAGIETQYF. The chain uses TRBV6-1 and TRBJ2-5, with 13 bases fitting TRBD2. This CDR3 region has 16 residues. CDR1 and CDR2 (germline): MNHNS, SASEGT. J gave up 4 bases and V 1 base, and 3 bases lay outside the gene matches.

The V and J genes are TRBV27 and TRBJ2-5; D not resolved. Trimming took off 5 bases at V and 1 base at J, with 14 bases between the two ends. CDR3 length: 15 amino acids. Germline CDR1 reads MNHEY; CDR2 reads SMNVEV (reference sequence). CDR3 protein: CASSRGASIQETQYF. CDR3 nucleotides: TGTGCCAGCAGTAGAGGAGCTTCCATCCAAGAGACCCAGTACTTC.

This rearrangement joins TRBV28 to TRBJ1-6; 7 nucleotides align to TRBD1. CDR1 and CDR2 from the germline V gene are MDHEN and SYDVKM. The CDR3 spans 16 residues. After removal of 5 bases from V and 2 bases from J, the junction contained 6 bases not matched to a gene. CDR3 nucleotides: TGTGCCAGCAGTCCGACAGGGAGAGCCTATAATTCACCCCTCCACTTT. Translated: CASSPTGRAYNSPLHF. The full variable domain, completed using reference TRBV28 and TRBJ1-6, is DVKVTQSSRYLVKRTGEKVFLECVQDMDHENMFWYRQDPGLGLRLIYFSYDVKMKEKGDIPEGYSVSREKKERFSLILESASTNQTSMYLCASSPTGRAYNSPLHFGNGTRLTVT.

V gene TRBV27 combines with J gene TRBJ2-1; TRBD2 matches at 9 bases. CDR3 size: 16 residues. V was pared by 3 bases and J by 8 bases, with 11 bases of the junction left unmatched. Per the germline V gene, CDR1 is MNHEY and CDR2 is SMNVEV (reference sequence). The chain's CDR3 is CASSFSASSGAHEQFF. In DNA, the CDR3 is TGTGCCAGCAGTTTTTCAGCGTCTAGCGGGGCCCATGAGCAGTTCTTC.

The chain is built from TRBV10-1 and TRBJ1-6, with TRBD1 matching over 9 bases. The CDR3 has 14 residues. With V trimmed by 4 bases and J by 9 bases, 4 bases remained unmatched. Germline CDR1 reads WNHNN; CDR2 reads SYGVQD (reference sequence). CDR3 protein: CASSVGQGTSPLHF. The CDR3 nucleotides read TGCGCCAGCAGTGTTGGACAGGGGACTTCACCCCTCCACTTT.

The CDR3 region has the DNA TGTGCCAGCAGCGTAGGAGGGAGTACCTACAATGAGCAGTTCTTC. This translates into CASSVGGSTYNEQFF. This sequence joins TRBV9 and TRBJ2-1; TRBD2 might be the D (5 bases). Trimming pared 0 bases from V and 2 bases from J, leaving 9 bases between. CDR3 length: 15 residues. CDR1 and CDR2 from the germline V gene are SGDLS and YYNGEE.

The V call is TRBV7-9, the J call TRBJ2-7; a possible D gene is TRBD2 (6 bases). V lost 4 bases to trimming and J lost 6 bases, with 10 bases between them. Per the germline V gene, CDR1 is SEHNR and CDR2 is FQNEAQ (reference sequence). The CDR3 is 12 amino acids. The CDR3 region is CASSYNSGEQYF. The CDR3 DNA is TGTGCCAGCAGCTATAATAGCGGCGAGCAGTACTTC.

This clone was seen only a few times. The chain is built from TRBV5-6 and TRBJ1-5; D possibly corresponds to TRBD1 (5 bases). Looked up from germline, CDR1 is SGHDT and CDR2 is YYEEEE. The CDR3 has 17 amino acids. V was cut by 2 bases and J by 3 bases, with 18 bases left in between. The CDR3 loop is CASSFWSRQGSNQPQHF. The CDR3 DNA reads TGTGCCAGCAGCTTTTGGTCGCGGCAGGGTTCCAATCAGCCCCAGCATTTT.

The J gene is TRBJ2-3, the V gene TRBV11-3, with TRBD2 matching 8 bases. The CDR3 is 17 amino acids. Germline V gene data show CDR1 as SGHNT and CDR2 as YENEEA. Trimming cost V 1 base and J 3 bases; bases outside gene matches: 9. This CDR3 reads CASSLVTSGRATDTQYF. The CDR3 nucleotides are TGTGCCAGCAGCTTAGTAACTAGCGGAAGAGCAACAGATACGCAGTATTTT.

The CDR3 protein is CASSIMLNTEAFF. DNA of the CDR3: TGTGCCAGTAGTATAATGTTAAACACTGAAGCTTTCTTT. The rearrangement joins TRBV19 to TRBJ1-1; D remains unclear. There are 13 residues in the CDR3. Germline CDR1 reads LNHDA; CDR2 reads SQIVND (reference sequence). The V end lost 2 bases, the J end lost 2 bases, and 6 bases lay between the germline ends. Together with reference TRBV19 and TRBJ1-1, the CDR3 gives the full variable domain: DGGITQSPKYLFRKEGQNVTLSCEQNLNHDAMYWYRQDPGQGLRLIYYSQIVNDFQKGDIAEGYSVSREKKESFPLTVTSAQKNPTAFYLCASSIMLNTEAFFGQGTRLTVV.

In its sample, this clone was seen a few times. This sequence joins TRBV29-1 and TRBJ1-4; 8 bases line up with TRBD1. The CDR3 length is 14 residues. With V trimmed by 7 bases and J by 3 bases, 7 bases remained unmatched. The germline gives CDR1 SQVTM, CDR2 ANQGSEA. CDR3 protein: CSASGGAANEKLFF. The CDR3 DNA is TGCAGCGCCTCAGGGGGCGCGGCTAATGAAAAACTGTTTTTT.

This chain joins TRBV27 and TRBJ1-2, with TRBD1 identical over 9 bases. This CDR3 region has 14 residues. V gave up 5 bases and J gave up 2 bases; unmatched junction bases: 3. Germline CDR1 reads MNHEY; CDR2 reads SMNVEV (reference sequence). The CDR3 region is CASSPQGANYGYTF. Here the CDR3 DNA reads TGTGCCAGCAGTCCACAGGGGGCGAACTATGGCTACACCTTC.

In its sample, this clone was seen a few times. The chain joins TRBV5-6 to TRBJ2-1, with 7 nucleotides matching TRBD2. J lost 3 bases, V lost 0 bases, and 3 bases had no gene match. The CDR3 is 15 amino acids. The germline gives CDR1 SGHDT, CDR2 YYEEEE. The CDR3 loop is CASSLAGGNYNEQFF. CDR3 DNA sequence: TGTGCCAGCAGCTTGGCCGGGGGGAACTACAATGAGCAGTTCTTC. Looking up the rest from reference TRBV5-6 and TRBJ2-1 gives the full variable domain: DAGVTQSPTHLIKTRGQQVTLRCSPKSGHDTVSWYQQALGQGPQFIFQYYEEEERQRGNFPDRFSGHQFPNYSSELNVNALLLGDSALYLCASSLAGGNYNEQFFGPGTRLTVL.